These 30 T cell receptor beta chains originate from one sample sequenced in a study of T cell changes during pregnancy in multiple sclerosis (dated 2019 in TCRdb). The library was made by the immunoSEQ multiplex PCR assay. As stored in TCRdb, this immuneACCESS dataset retains in-frame rearrangements with V and J assigned. A fraction of the clones does not appear; measured against another copy, unresolved V genes explain less than half of the discrepancy, and the remainder lacks a known reason. A total of around 20,000 clones appear in this sample, around nine tenths of them only once. The ten largest clones take up under 1.5% of the sample. The sequences come from CD4+ T cells from peripheral blood mononuclear cells, collected in the first trimester of pregnancy. These receptors were taken from a female donor in good health, enrolled as a control in a pregnancy study.

This clone was picked up one time. The J gene is TRBJ1-4, the V gene TRBV19; no clear D gene. Trimming shortened V by 5 bases and J by 2 bases, and 21 bases separated the two germline ends. The CDR3 extends over 18 amino acids. Germline V lookup: CDR1 LNHDA, CDR2 SQIVND (reference sequence). The CDR3 sequence is CASSPKLIIAATNEKLFF. CDR3 sequence (DNA): TGTGCCAGTAGTCCGAAATTGATTATAGCAGCGACTAATGAAAAACTGTTTTTT.

V and J are TRBV11-3 and TRBJ2-7; TRBD2 is a possible D gene (6 bases). Trimming stripped 0 bases from V and 3 bases from J, with 15 bases between. The germline gives CDR1 SGHNT, CDR2 YENEEA. CDR3 size: 16 residues. The CDR3: CASSLDHSRTNYEQYF. CDR3 in DNA: TGTGCCAGCAGCTTAGATCACTCTAGGACTAACTACGAGCAGTACTTC.

The chain links TRBV19 to TRBJ2-2; 12 nucleotides align to TRBD2. This CDR3 is built from 16 residues. V lost 5 bases, J lost 1 base, and 2 bases stayed unmatched. Germline V gene lookup returns CDR1 LNHDA and CDR2 SQIVND (reference sequence). CDR3 nucleotide sequence: TGTGCCAGTAGTCGACTAGCGGGGGAGAACACCGGGGAGCTGTTTTTT. It codes for CASSRLAGENTGELFF.

The rearrangement joins TRBV6-5 to TRBJ1-3, with D possibly matching TRBD1 (6 bases). The germline V and J ends were trimmed by 4 bases and 1 base, with 11 bases remaining between them. Germline V gene lookup returns CDR1 MNHEY and CDR2 SVGAGI. There are 15 residues in the CDR3. For the CDR3, the DNA is TGTGCCAGCAGTTCGGTAGGGGGATCTGGAAACACCATATATTTT. Its translation is CASSSVGGSGNTIYF.

This clone was seen a handful of times. This chain links TRBV30 with TRBJ1-2, with 7 nucleotides matching TRBD1. V shed 2 bases and J 4 bases; nucleotides not matched to a gene: 7. CDR3 length equals 14 residues. Germline values: CDR1 GTSNPN, CDR2 SVGIG (reference sequence). The CDR3 here is CAWSFVRGTYGYTF. Written as DNA, the CDR3 is TGTGCCTGGAGTTTCGTCAGGGGGACCTATGGCTACACCTTC.

J is TRBJ1-4 and V is TRBV27; 7 nucleotides line up with TRBD1. V trimming: 5 bases; J trimming: 6 bases; junction bases outside the gene matches: 9. This CDR3 region has 15 residues. CDR1 and CDR2 from the germline V gene are MNHEY and SMNVEV (reference sequence). The CDR3 sequence: CASSQQGISYEKLFF. CDR3 nucleotides: TGTGCCAGCAGTCAACAGGGGATCTCATATGAAAAACTGTTTTTT.

The chain employs TRBV29-1 and TRBJ2-2; the D is unclear. Per germline, CDR1 SQVTM and CDR2 ANQGSEA. V lost 6 bases, J lost 2 bases, and 13 bases lay in between. This CDR3 contains 14 residues. This CDR3 is CSVYSSSNTGELFF. In DNA form, the CDR3 reads TGCAGCGTCTACAGTTCGTCCAACACCGGGGAGCTGTTTTTT.

The chain joins TRBV18 to TRBJ1-2; D call uncertain. The length of the CDR3 is 15 residues. Germline V gene data show CDR1 as KGHSH and CDR2 as LQKENI. The germline V and J ends were trimmed by 2 bases and 6 bases, with 16 bases remaining between them. In DNA form, the CDR3 reads TGTGCCAGCTCACCATTACGACGGGGTGGGGATGGCTACACCTTC. Its translation: CASSPLRRGGDGYTF.

The chain joins TRBV7-9 to TRBJ2-5; D ambiguous. This CDR3 region has 13 residues. CDR1 SEHNR and CDR2 FQNEAQ come from the germline V gene (reference sequence). With 5 bases removed from V and 5 bases from J, the gap between germline ends came to 12 bases. For the CDR3, the DNA is TGTGCCAGCAGCCCCCCAGGTTCGGAGACCCAGTACTTC. The encoded protein is CASSPPGSETQYF.

This sequence joins TRBV6-5 and TRBJ1-1, with a weak D call TRBD1 (6 bases). Trimming pared 6 bases from V and 1 base from J, leaving 15 bases between. This CDR3 is built from 15 residues. The germline V gene encodes CDR1 MNHEY and CDR2 SVGAGI. The CDR3 is CASRMDRGQNTEAFF. CDR3 in DNA: TGTGCCAGCAGAATGGACAGAGGCCAGAACACTGAAGCTTTCTTT.

This clone was detected only once. This chain joins TRBV7-2 and TRBJ2-7, with 9 positions matching TRBD2. The CDR3 is 16 amino acids. Germline V gene sequence: CDR1 SGHTA, CDR2 FQGNSA. The junction had 8 bases not matched to a gene; V was cut back by 1 base and J by 4 bases. The CDR3: CASSLVGGGAIYEQYF. The CDR3 DNA reads as TGTGCCAGCAGCTTAGTAGGCGGGGGGGCCATTTACGAGCAGTACTTC.

The CDR3 region is CAWSPQGAFYGYTF. The CDR3 DNA sequence: TGTGCCTGGAGTCCACAGGGGGCCTTCTATGGCTACACCTTC. This chain connects TRBV30 to TRBJ1-2, with 9 nucleotides matching TRBD1. Looked up from germline, CDR1 is GTSNPN and CDR2 is SVGIG (reference sequence). The CDR3 consists of 14 residues. Unmatched junction bases numbered 5, after V lost 2 bases and J lost 4 bases.

The chain is built from TRBV9 and TRBJ1-4, with D hard to call. This CDR3 contains 17 residues. CDR1 SGDLS and CDR2 YYNGEE come from the germline V gene. The germline V and J ends were trimmed by 4 bases and 7 bases, with 23 bases remaining between them. The CDR3 here is CASSPGVGGGFGEKLFF. The CDR3 DNA reads TGTGCCAGCAGCCCCGGGGTCGGTGGTGGGTTTGGTGAAAAACTGTTTTTT.

The genes are TRBV11-2 and TRBJ2-5, with 16 bases lining up with TRBD2. The CDR3 loop spans 16 amino acids. J was trimmed by 5 bases and V by 4 bases; bases with no gene match: 4. Looked up from germline, CDR1 is SGHAT and CDR2 is FQNNGV. The CDR3 nucleotides are TGTGCCAGCAGCTCGGGACTAGCGGGGGGGCGGGAGACCCAGTACTTC. Its translation is CASSSGLAGGRETQYF.

The chain is built from TRBV13 and TRBJ2-5; possible D gene TRBD2, 5 bases. This CDR3 is 16 amino acids long. Germline V CDR1 and CDR2: PRHDT, FYEKMQ (reference sequence). The V end was cut by 4 bases, the J end by 7 bases, with 22 bases between. CDR3 DNA sequence: TGTGCCAGCAGCTCGCTCTGGCGGGTGGCCCCTGGGACCCAGTACTTC. The encoded protein is CASSSLWRVAPGTQYF.

The chain links TRBV7-9 to TRBJ2-3; TRBD2 aligns across 9 bases. Germline trimming cut 0 bases from V and 14 bases from J; bases unmatched to any gene: 9. Germline V gene lookup returns CDR1 SEHNR and CDR2 FQNEAQ (reference sequence). This CDR3 spans 14 amino acids. The CDR3: CASSLAGGGGGLYF. CDR3 nucleotide sequence: TGTGCCAGCAGCTTAGCGGGAGGCGGGGGGGGCCTGTATTTT.

The rearrangement joins TRBV7-8 to TRBJ2-3; D possibly corresponds to TRBD2 (5 bases). V lost 4 bases and J lost 14, with 16 bases in between. Germline V lookup: CDR1 SGHVS, CDR2 FQNEAQ. This CDR3 comprises 12 residues. CDR3 residues: CASSSSGYWMYF. The CDR3 bases are TGTGCCAGCAGCTCCTCGGGGTACTGGATGTATTTT.

The count of this clone is one. The chain has TRBV5-6 and TRBJ2-5; 11 bases align to TRBD2. Trimming took 3 bases from V and 1 from J; bases not matched to a gene: 5. CDR1 is SGHDT and CDR2 is YYEEEE in the germline V gene. The CDR3 runs 16 residues. The DNA for the CDR3 is TGTGCCAGCAGCTCGGCGACTAGCGGGATCCAAGAGACCCAGTACTTC. Residues: CASSSATSGIQETQYF.

This chain uses TRBV6-6 with TRBJ2-1, with 15 bases that match TRBD2. CDR1 and CDR2 from the germline V gene are MNHNY and SVGAGI (reference sequence). The CDR3 extends over 16 amino acids. With 6 bases clipped from V and 3 bases from J, the junction kept 3 bases outside the gene matches. CDR3 coding DNA: TGTGCCAGCAGGGGGACTAGCGGGGGGTACTACAATGAGCAGTTCTTC. This sequence encodes CASRGTSGGYYNEQFF.

The genes are TRBV14 and TRBJ2-5, with 10 nucleotides matching TRBD2. Germline V CDR1 and CDR2: SGHDN, FVKESK. CDR3 size: 16 residues. Trimming at V came to 4 bases and at J to 3 bases, leaving 8 bases not matched to a gene. The CDR3 here is CASSLRLAGSEETQYF. The CDR3 DNA sequence: TGTGCCAGCAGCCTCAGACTAGCGGGCTCGGAAGAGACCCAGTACTTC.

V usage is TRBV19 and J usage is TRBJ1-2; D is undetermined. Germline V gene data show CDR1 as LNHDA and CDR2 as SQIVND (reference sequence). The length of the CDR3 is 14 residues. V was trimmed by 7 bases and J by 2 bases, leaving 14 bases between them. The CDR3 region has the DNA TGTGCCAGTAATAAGGGCGGGAGGAACTATGGCTACACCTTC. Translating gives CASNKGGRNYGYTF.

In its sample, this clone was seen once. The chain links TRBV30 to TRBJ1-5, with a weak D call TRBD1 (6 bases). The CDR3 loop spans 14 amino acids. Germline values: CDR1 GTSNPN, CDR2 SVGIG (reference sequence). V lost 3 bases, J lost 7 bases, and 16 bases lay in between. The CDR3 region is CAWRAAGAKQPQHF. The CDR3 bases are TGTGCCTGGAGGGCCGCAGGGGCAAAGCAGCCCCAGCATTTT.

The rearrangement joins TRBV19 to TRBJ1-1; 8 bases align to TRBD1. This CDR3 is 13 amino acids long. In germline, CDR1 is LNHDA, CDR2 SQIVND (reference sequence). V was clipped by 5 bases and J by 1 base; unmatched bases: 0. The CDR3 loop reads CASSGQGNTEAFF. CDR3 in DNA: TGTGCCAGTAGTGGACAGGGGAACACTGAAGCTTTCTTT.

The rearrangement uses TRBV21-1 and TRBJ2-3; the DNA was not compared with TRBD2, the D call given in the table. TRBV21-1 is a listed pseudogene. There are 16 residues in the CDR3. DNA for the CDR3: TGTGCCAGCAGCCCTCGCAGACTACAGACTTTAGATACGCAGTATTTT. Translated: CASSPRRLQTLDTQYF.

The chain couples TRBV7-9 to TRBJ1-2; unclear D gene. From germline, CDR1 is SEHNR and CDR2 FQNEAQ (reference sequence). The CDR3 has 15 amino acids. V was trimmed by 8 bases and J by 2 bases, leaving 18 bases between them. The CDR3 here is CASDIQEGRNYGYTF. The DNA of the CDR3 is TGTGCCAGCGATATCCAGGAGGGCAGGAACTATGGCTACACCTTC.

The chain employs TRBV5-1 and TRBJ1-3; 7 bases match TRBD1. The germline gives CDR1 SGHRS, CDR2 YFSETQ. The CDR3 totals 16 residues. V lost 4 bases to trimming and J lost 4 bases; unmatched junction nucleotides: 11. The CDR3 DNA follows: TGCGCCAGCAGCCCGGACCCCGGGACAGCAGGAAACACCATATATTTT. Translated, it gives CASSPDPGTAGNTIYF.

This clone has only a few counts. V is TRBV25-1 and J is TRBJ1-1, with TRBD1 identical over 10 bases. CDR1 and CDR2 (germline): MGHDK, SYGVNS. CDR3 length: 14 residues. Trimming removed 3 bases from V and 3 bases from J; junction bases left unmatched: 1. The CDR3 sequence is CASSDGTGDTEAFF. The CDR3 DNA reads TGTGCCAGCAGTGACGGGACAGGGGACACTGAAGCTTTCTTT.

Turning to this clone: The junction departs from the called germline gene at one end, perhaps through a read error. The J gene is TRBJ2-2, the V gene TRBV7-7, with D possibly matching TRBD1 (5 bases). The CDR3 spans 13 residues. Germline V gives CDR1 SSHAT, CDR2 FNYEAQ (reference sequence). CDR3 in amino acids: CASSLGSQGRLFF. For the CDR3, the DNA is TGTGCTAGCAGCTTAGGGTCCCAGGGCAGGCTGTTTTTT.

The rearrangement links TRBV25-1 to TRBJ2-3; D uncertain. The germline V and J ends were trimmed by 4 bases and 0 bases, with 11 bases remaining between them. The CDR3 length is 15 residues. Germline V gives CDR1 MGHDK, CDR2 SYGVNS. The CDR3 coding sequence is TGTGCCAGCAGTGCTTCAATAGCTAGCACAGATACGCAGTATTTT. Its translation is CASSASIASTDTQYF.

This chain links TRBV18 with TRBJ2-3; tentatively, D is TRBD1 (5 bases). This CDR3 has 14 amino acids. The V gene lost 0 bases and the J gene lost 4 bases, with 8 bases spanning the gap. Germline CDR1 KGHSH, CDR2 LQKENI. The CDR3 spells CASSPPGQPDTQYF. As DNA, the CDR3 is TGTGCCAGCTCACCACCGGGGCAGCCAGATACGCAGTATTTT.